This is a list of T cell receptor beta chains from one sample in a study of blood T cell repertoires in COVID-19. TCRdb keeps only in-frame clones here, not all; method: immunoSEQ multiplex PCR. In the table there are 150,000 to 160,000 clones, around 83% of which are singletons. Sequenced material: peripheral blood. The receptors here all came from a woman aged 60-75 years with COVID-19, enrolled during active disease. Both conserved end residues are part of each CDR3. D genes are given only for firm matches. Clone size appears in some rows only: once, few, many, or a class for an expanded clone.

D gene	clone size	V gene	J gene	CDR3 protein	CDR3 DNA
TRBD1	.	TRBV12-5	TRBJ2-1	CASGPRDRGYGENEQFF	TGTGCTAGTGGTCCTCGGGACAGGGGGTACGGTGAAAATGAGCAGTTCTTC
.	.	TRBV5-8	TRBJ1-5	CASSSDRKGNQPQHF	TGTGCCAGCAGCTCGGACAGAAAGGGAAATCAGCCCCAGCATTTT
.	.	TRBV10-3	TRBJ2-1	CAISETGYAYNEQFF	TGTGCCATCAGTGAAACAGGGTATGCATACAATGAGCAGTTCTTC
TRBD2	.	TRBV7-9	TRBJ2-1	CASSLGDGGYNEQFF	TGTGCCAGCAGCTTAGGTGACGGGGGGTACAATGAGCAGTTCTTC
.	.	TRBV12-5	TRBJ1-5	CASGLDTGLSNQPQHF	TGTGCTAGTGGTTTGGATACAGGGCTCAGCAATCAGCCCCAGCATTTT
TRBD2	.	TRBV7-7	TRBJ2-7	CASSPLAGGEQYF	TGTGCTAGCAGCCCACTAGCGGGAGGCGAGCAGTACTTC
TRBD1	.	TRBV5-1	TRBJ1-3	CASSLARQGAGNTIYF	TGCGCCAGCAGCTTGGCCCGACAGGGTGCTGGAAACACCATATATTTT
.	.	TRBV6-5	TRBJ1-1	CASSYAPGRGTEAFF	TGTGCCAGCAGTTACGCCCCGGGCAGGGGCACTGAAGCTTTCTTT
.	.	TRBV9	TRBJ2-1	CASSPRGQYNEQFF	TGTGCCAGCAGCCCACGGGGACAATACAATGAGCAGTTCTTC
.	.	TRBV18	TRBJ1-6	CASSPRDLNSPLHF	TGTGCCAGCTCACCGCGGGACTTAAATTCACCCCTCCACTTT
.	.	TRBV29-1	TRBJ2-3	CSVADGEALLNTQYF	TGCAGCGTTGCGGACGGGGAGGCCCTACTAAATACGCAGTATTTT
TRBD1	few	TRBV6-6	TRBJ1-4	CASRGQGTTNEKLFF	TGTGCCAGCAGGGGACAGGGGACCACTAATGAAAAACTGTTTTTT
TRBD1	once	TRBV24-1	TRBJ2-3	CATSDLPGQGAMKDTQYF	TGTGCCACCAGTGATTTGCCTGGACAGGGGGCAATGAAAGATACGCAGTATTTT
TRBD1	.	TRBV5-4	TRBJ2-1	CASSFPQDRINEQFF	TGTGCCAGCAGCTTCCCACAGGACAGGATCAATGAGCAGTTCTTC
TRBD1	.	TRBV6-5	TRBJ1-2	CASSYSGTGVDGYTF	TGTGCCAGCAGTTACTCGGGGACAGGGGTCGATGGCTACACCTTC
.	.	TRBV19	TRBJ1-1	CASSIRGSTEAFF	TGTGCCAGTAGTATTCGGGGGAGCACTGAAGCTTTCTTT
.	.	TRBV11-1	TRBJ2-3	CASSFQSGHTADTQYF	TGTGCCAGCAGCTTTCAGTCCGGACATACAGCAGATACGCAGTATTTT
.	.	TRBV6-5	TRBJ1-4	CASSYSINEKLFF	TGTGCCAGCAGTTACTCCATTAATGAAAAACTGTTTTTT
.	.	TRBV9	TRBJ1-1	CASSVVRGTEAFF	TGTGCCAGCAGCGTAGTTCGGGGAACTGAAGCTTTCTTT
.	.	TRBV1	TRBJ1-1	CTSSQVRQGDGTEAFF	TGCACCAGCAGCCAGGTCCGACAGGGCGATGGGACTGAAGCTTTCTTT
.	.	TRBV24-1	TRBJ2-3	CATSAVTDTQYF	TGTGCCACCAGTGCAGTCACAGATACGCAGTATTTT
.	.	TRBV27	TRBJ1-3	CASRATVDTGNTIYF	TGTGCCAGCAGAGCGACCGTGGACACTGGAAACACCATATATTTT
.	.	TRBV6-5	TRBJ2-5	CASTPISGNQETQYF	TGTGCCAGCACCCCGATTAGCGGAAACCAAGAGACCCAGTACTTC
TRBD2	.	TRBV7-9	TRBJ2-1	CASSGASGRANEQFF	TGTGCCAGCAGCGGGGCGAGCGGGAGGGCCAATGAGCAGTTCTTC
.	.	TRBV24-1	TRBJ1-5	CATSRDSNQPQHF	TGTGCCACCAGTCGCGATAGCAATCAGCCCCAGCATTTT
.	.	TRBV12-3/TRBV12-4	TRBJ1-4	CASRRREKLFF	TGTGCCAGCAGGAGGCGTGAAAAACTGTTTTTT
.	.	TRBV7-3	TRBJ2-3	CASSFGLGVDTQYF	TGTGCCAGCAGCTTCGGCCTAGGGGTAGATACGCAGTATTTT
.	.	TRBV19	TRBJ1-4	CASKAEGEKLFF	TGTGCCAGTAAGGCAGAGGGTGAAAAACTGTTTTTT
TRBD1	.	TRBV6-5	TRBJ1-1	CASSYSSDRGYTEAFF	TGTGCCAGCAGTTACTCGAGCGACAGGGGGTACACTGAAGCTTTCTTT
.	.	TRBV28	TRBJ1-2	CATQDRRENYGYTF	TGTGCCACTCAGGACAGAAGGGAAAACTATGGCTACACCTTC
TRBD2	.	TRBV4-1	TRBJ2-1	CASSQEELAGSYNEQFF	TGCGCCAGCAGCCAAGAGGAACTAGCGGGCTCCTACAATGAGCAGTTCTTC
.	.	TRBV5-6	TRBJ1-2	CASSEGYGYTF	TGTGCCAGCAGCGAGGGATATGGCTACACCTTC
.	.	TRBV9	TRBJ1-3	CASSTGGAGGNTIYF	TGTGCCAGCAGCACAGGAGGGGCTGGGGGAAACACCATATATTTT
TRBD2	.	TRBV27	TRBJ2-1	CASLGLAGGNEQFF	TGTGCCAGCCTCGGACTAGCGGGAGGGAATGAGCAGTTCTTC
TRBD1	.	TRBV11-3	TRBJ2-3	CASSLGGTGTDTQYF	TGTGCCAGCAGCTTAGGAGGGACAGGGACAGATACGCAGTATTTT
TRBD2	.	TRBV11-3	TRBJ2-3	CASSLGASGAYTDTQYF	TGTGCCAGCAGCTTAGGGGCTAGCGGGGCCTACACAGATACGCAGTATTTT
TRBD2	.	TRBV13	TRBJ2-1	CASSVDVRTSGRILPNEQFF	TGTGCCAGCAGCGTCGACGTAAGGACTAGCGGGAGAATCCTTCCCAATGAGCAGTTCTTC
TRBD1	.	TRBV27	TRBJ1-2	CASSSYFSNTGGSNYGYTF	TGTGCCAGCAGTAGTTATTTCTCTAATACAGGGGGAAGTAACTATGGCTACACCTTC
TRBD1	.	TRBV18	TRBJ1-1	CASSPSRTGGTEAFF	TGTGCCAGCTCACCCTCCAGGACAGGTGGGACTGAAGCTTTCTTT
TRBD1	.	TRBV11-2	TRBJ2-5	CASSSTGRETQYF	TGTGCCAGCAGCTCGACAGGGAGAGAGACCCAGTACTTC
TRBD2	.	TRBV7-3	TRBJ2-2	CASSLAGVGTGELFF	TGTGCCAGCAGCTTAGCGGGAGTCGGAACCGGGGAGCTGTTTTTT
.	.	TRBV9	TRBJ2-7	CASSVGSRGDYEQYF	TGTGCCAGCAGCGTAGGGAGCAGGGGGGACTACGAGCAGTACTTC
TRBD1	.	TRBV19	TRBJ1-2	CASSPGQDLNYGYTF	TGTGCCAGTAGTCCTGGACAGGATTTGAACTATGGCTACACCTTC
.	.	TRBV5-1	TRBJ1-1	CASSLARGSNTEAFF	TGCGCCAGCAGCTTGGCCCGGGGGAGCAACACTGAAGCTTTCTTT
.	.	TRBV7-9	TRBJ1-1	CASSGPGLGNTEAFF	TGTGCCAGCAGCGGACCAGGGCTGGGGAACACTGAAGCTTTCTTT
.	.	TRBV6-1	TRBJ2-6	CASSELGAGANVLTF	TGTGCCAGCAGTGAATTGGGCGCTGGGGCCAACGTCCTGACTTTC
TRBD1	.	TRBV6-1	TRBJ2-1	CASSDLTGLGSSYNEQFF	TGTGCCAGCAGTGACCTGACAGGGTTGGGGAGCTCCTACAATGAGCAGTTCTTC
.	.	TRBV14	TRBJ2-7	CASSQALGRSTWEQYF	TGTGCCAGCAGCCAAGCGTTAGGGAGATCCACCTGGGAGCAGTACTTC
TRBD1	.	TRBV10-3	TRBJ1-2	CAISLQGPSYGYTF	TGTGCCATCAGCTTACAGGGGCCCTCCTATGGCTACACCTTC
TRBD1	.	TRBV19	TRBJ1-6	CASSPTTGPFLNSPLHF	TGTGCCAGTAGTCCAACGACAGGGCCCTTCCTTAATTCACCCCTCCACTTT
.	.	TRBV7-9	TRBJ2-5	CASSFVPGGGKQETQYF	TGTGCCAGCAGCTTCGTCCCCGGGGGAGGCAAACAAGAGACCCAGTACTTC
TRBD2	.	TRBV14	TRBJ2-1	CASSQPSGGFYNEQFF	TGTGCCAGCAGCCAACCTAGCGGGGGGTTTTACAATGAGCAGTTCTTC
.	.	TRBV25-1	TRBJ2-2	CASSLGSRPGELFF	TGTGCCAGCAGTCTTGGGAGTCGGCCCGGGGAGCTGTTTTTT
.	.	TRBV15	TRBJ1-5	CATSRVAGWDQPQHF	TGTGCCACCAGCAGAGTGGCGGGTTGGGATCAGCCCCAGCATTTT
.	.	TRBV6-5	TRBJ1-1	CASRPPTGRNTEAFF	TGTGCCAGCAGACCTCCTACAGGCCGGAACACTGAAGCTTTCTTT